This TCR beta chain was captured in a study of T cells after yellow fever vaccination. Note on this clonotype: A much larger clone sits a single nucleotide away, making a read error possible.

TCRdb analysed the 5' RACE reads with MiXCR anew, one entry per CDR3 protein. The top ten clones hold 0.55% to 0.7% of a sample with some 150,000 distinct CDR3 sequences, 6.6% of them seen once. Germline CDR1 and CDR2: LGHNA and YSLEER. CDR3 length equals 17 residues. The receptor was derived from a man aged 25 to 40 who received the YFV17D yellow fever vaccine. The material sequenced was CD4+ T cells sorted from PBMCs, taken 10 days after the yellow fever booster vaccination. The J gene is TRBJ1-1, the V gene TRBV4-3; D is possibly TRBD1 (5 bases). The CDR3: CATSHRPTGRTNTEAFF. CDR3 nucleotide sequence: TGCGCCACCAGCCATCGACCAACGGGACGAACGAACACTGAAGCTTTCTTT.